A selection of T cell receptor beta chains follows, all from one sample in a study of patients and donors after allogeneic stem cell transplantation. TCRdb recomputed calls from the RT-PCR reads with MiXCR, one row per CDR3 protein. The table has hundreds of thousands of distinct CDR3 sequences, roughly 16% seen once. The material sequenced was blood, either unsorted or a sorted T cell fraction (not recorded which). Receptors were obtained from a human donor who was either an allogeneic HSCT recipient or a stem cell or donor lymphocyte infusion donor (not recorded which). It is not recorded whose cells these are; they may come from a transplant donor. The CDR3 runs from the conserved cysteine through the conserved F or W. D genes are given only for firm matches. The listing skips clone size in some rows; elsewhere it reads once, few, many or a size class.

CDR3nt | CDR3aa | abundance | j_gene | v_gene | d_gene
TGCGCCAGCAGCCCTCTCCGGGGGGTTACCACTGAAGCTTTCTTT | CASSPLRGVTTEAFF | . | TRBJ1-1 | TRBV5-1 | .
TGTGCCAGCAGCTTTTTGGGGACAGGGGATTCACCCCTCCACTTT | CASSFLGTGDSPLHF | few | TRBJ1-6 | TRBV5-8 | TRBD1
TGTGCCAGCAATGGACTAGGGGGGAGTAGTGAGCAGTTCTTC | CASNGLGGSSEQFF | . | TRBJ2-1 | TRBV6-2/TRBV6-3 | .
TGTGCCAGCAGCTTAGTCCCCGGGAGGCTTCCATCGGGCGATGAGCAGTTCTTC | CASSLVPGRLPSGDEQFF | . | TRBJ2-1 | TRBV5-4 | TRBD2
TGTGCCAGCAGTTACGGGGCCACCGGGGAGCTGTTTTTT | CASSYGATGELFF | few | TRBJ2-2 | TRBV6-2/TRBV6-3 | .
TGCAGTGCTAGCCCCCGGGGAATGAACACTGAAGCTTTCTTT | CSASPRGMNTEAFF | few | TRBJ1-1 | TRBV20-1 | .
TGTGCCAGCAGCCTAGAGACAGGGCCCTCTGGAAACACCATATATTTT | CASSLETGPSGNTIYF | few | TRBJ1-3 | TRBV4-2 | TRBD1
TGTGCCAGCAAAAAGCGGGGAGCGTACAATGAGCAGTTCTTC | CASKKRGAYNEQFF | . | TRBJ2-1 | TRBV27 | TRBD2
TGTGCCAGCAGCTTGGTACCTAGCGGGATTAAAGAGACCCAGTACTTC | CASSLVPSGIKETQYF | . | TRBJ2-5 | TRBV5-6 | TRBD2
TGTGCCACCTCGTTCCGGGACAGGGCTTACTATGAGCAGTTCTTC | CATSFRDRAYYEQFF | few | TRBJ2-1 | TRBV19 | TRBD1
TGCAGTGCTTGGGACAGCACTACTACTGGCTACACCTTC | CSAWDSTTTGYTF | . | TRBJ1-2 | TRBV20-1 | TRBD1
TGCAGTGCTATTCCGGATAGCAATCAGCCCCAGCATTTT | CSAIPDSNQPQHF | . | TRBJ1-5 | TRBV20-1 | .
TGTGCCAGCAGTGCGGACAGACTAGGCTATGGCTACACCTTC | CASSADRLGYGYTF | few | TRBJ1-2 | TRBV2 | .
TGTGCCGGCTTACGGAAGGGAGTCACCGGGGAGCTGTTTTTT | CAGLRKGVTGELFF | few | TRBJ2-2 | TRBV6-4 | .
TGCAGCGTCTTGACAGGGTCAATGAACACTGAAGCTTTCTTT | CSVLTGSMNTEAFF | few | TRBJ1-1 | TRBV29-1 | TRBD1
TGTGCCAGCAGCCAAGACGTCTACACCGGGGAGCTGTTTTTT | CASSQDVYTGELFF | . | TRBJ2-2 | TRBV4-2 | .
TGTGCCAGCAGTGTTTACTACAATGAGCAGTTCTTC | CASSVYYNEQFF | few | TRBJ2-1 | TRBV25-1 | .
TGTGCCAGCAGCAAGACGGTTGGGAGCTCCTACGAGCAGTACTTC | CASSKTVGSSYEQYF | . | TRBJ2-7 | TRBV21-1 | .
TGTGCCAGCAGCTTAGCTGGACAGGGACACATTCAGTACTTC | CASSLAGQGHIQYF | . | TRBJ2-4 | TRBV7-9 | TRBD1
TGTGCCAGCAGCCCCGTGGCGGGAAAGCAAGAGACCCAGTACTTC | CASSPVAGKQETQYF | . | TRBJ2-5 | TRBV7-3 | .
TGTGCCATCAGCCTCGGGCCCGCTAACGCTGAAGCTTTCTTT | CAISLGPANAEAFF | few | TRBJ1-1 | TRBV10-3 | .
TGTGCCAGCAGCCGGGGACTAGCGGGATCCCTGAGCCCCTACGAGCAGTACTTC | CASSRGLAGSLSPYEQYF | . | TRBJ2-7 | TRBV6-1 | TRBD2
TGTGCCAGCAGTGCAGGGGGCTGGGAGCAGTACTTC | CASSAGGWEQYF | . | TRBJ2-7 | TRBV2 | TRBD1
TGTGCCAGCAGTTACTCATCCTTAAGGGGCTACGAGCAGTACTTC | CASSYSSLRGYEQYF | . | TRBJ2-7 | TRBV6-5 | .
TGTGCCAGCAGCCAAACAGGGAACTATGGCTACACCTTC | CASSQTGNYGYTF | many | TRBJ1-2 | TRBV7-9 | .
TGCGCCAGCAGCCAAGCGGCAGTGTCTGGGGCCAACGTCCTGACTTTC | CASSQAAVSGANVLTF | few | TRBJ2-6 | TRBV4-3 | .
TGTGCCAGCAGTGGCCCCTTGACGACAGAGCCGAATTCACCCCTCCACTTT | CASSGPLTTEPNSPLHF | . | TRBJ1-6 | TRBV2 | .
TGTGCCAGCAGTGGGGACAGGGGCCGTGGTGAGCAGTACTTC | CASSGDRGRGEQYF | many | TRBJ2-7 | TRBV12-3/TRBV12-4 | TRBD1
TGCGCCAGCAGCCCTCGGGACCTCCCAAACACCGGGGAGCTGTTTTTT | CASSPRDLPNTGELFF | many | TRBJ2-2 | TRBV4-1 | .
TGTGCCAGCTCACCTATCGGACTAGCCGAAACCCCAGATACGCAGTATTTT | CASSPIGLAETPDTQYF | . | TRBJ2-3 | TRBV18 | TRBD2
TGTGCCAGCAGCTCCCGCCGGCCGGGGACAGATACGCAGTATTTT | CASSSRRPGTDTQYF | . | TRBJ2-3 | TRBV7-6 | .